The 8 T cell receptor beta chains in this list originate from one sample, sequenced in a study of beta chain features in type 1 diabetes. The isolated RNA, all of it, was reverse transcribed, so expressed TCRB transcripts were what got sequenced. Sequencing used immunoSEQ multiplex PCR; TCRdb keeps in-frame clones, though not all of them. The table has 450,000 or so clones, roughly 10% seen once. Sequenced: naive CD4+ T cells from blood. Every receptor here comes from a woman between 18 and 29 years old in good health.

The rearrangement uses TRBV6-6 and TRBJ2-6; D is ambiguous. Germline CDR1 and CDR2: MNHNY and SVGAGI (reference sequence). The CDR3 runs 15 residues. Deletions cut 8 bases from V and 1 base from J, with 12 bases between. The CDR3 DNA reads TGTGCCAGCGGGCGTCAGGTGTCTGGGGCCAACGTCCTGACTTTC. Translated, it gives CASGRQVSGANVLTF.

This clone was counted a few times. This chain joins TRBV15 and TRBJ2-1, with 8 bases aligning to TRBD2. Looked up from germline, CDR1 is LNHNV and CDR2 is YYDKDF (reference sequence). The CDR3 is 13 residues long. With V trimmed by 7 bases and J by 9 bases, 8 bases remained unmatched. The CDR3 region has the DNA TGTGCCACCAACCGGGGTCGGGAGGGTGAGCAGTTCTTC. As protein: CATNRGREGEQFF.

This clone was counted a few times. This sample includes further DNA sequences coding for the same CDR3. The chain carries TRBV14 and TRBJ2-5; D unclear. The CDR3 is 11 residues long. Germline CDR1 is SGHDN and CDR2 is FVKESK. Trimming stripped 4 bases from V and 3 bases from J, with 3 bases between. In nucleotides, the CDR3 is TGTGCCAGCAGCCTGAAAGAGACCCAGTACTTC. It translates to CASSLKETQYF. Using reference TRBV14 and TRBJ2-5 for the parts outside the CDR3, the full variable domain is EAGVTQFPSHSVIEKGQTVTLRCDPISGHDNLYWYRRVMGKEIKFLLHFVKESKQDESGMPNNRFLAERTGGTYSTLKVQPAELEDSGVYFCASSLKETQYFGPGTRLLVL.

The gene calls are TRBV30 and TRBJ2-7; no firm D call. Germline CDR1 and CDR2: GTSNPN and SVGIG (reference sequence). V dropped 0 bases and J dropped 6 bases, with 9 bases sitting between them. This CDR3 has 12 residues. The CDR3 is CAWSVAAFEQYF. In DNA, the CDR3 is TGTGCCTGGAGTGTGGCTGCGTTCGAGCAGTACTTC. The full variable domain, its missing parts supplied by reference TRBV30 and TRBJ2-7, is SQTIHQWPATLVQPVGSPLSLECTVEGTSNPNLYWYRQAAGRGLQLLFYSVGIGQISSEVPQNLSASRPQDRQFILSSKKLLLSDSGFYLCAWSVAAFEQYFGPGTRLTVT.

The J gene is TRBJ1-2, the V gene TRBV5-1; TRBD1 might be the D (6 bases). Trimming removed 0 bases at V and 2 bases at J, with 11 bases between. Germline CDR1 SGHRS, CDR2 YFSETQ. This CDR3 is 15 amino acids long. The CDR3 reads CASSLGYRDNYGYTF. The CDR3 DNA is TGCGCCAGCAGCTTGGGTTACAGGGACAACTATGGCTACACCTTC.

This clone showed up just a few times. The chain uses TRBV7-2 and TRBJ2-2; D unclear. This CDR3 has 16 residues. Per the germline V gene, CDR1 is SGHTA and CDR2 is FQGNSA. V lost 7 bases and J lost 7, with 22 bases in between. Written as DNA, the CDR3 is TGTGCCAGCAACGATTACCCTAGGCGGCCCCTCGGGGAGCTGTTTTTT. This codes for CASNDYPRRPLGELFF.

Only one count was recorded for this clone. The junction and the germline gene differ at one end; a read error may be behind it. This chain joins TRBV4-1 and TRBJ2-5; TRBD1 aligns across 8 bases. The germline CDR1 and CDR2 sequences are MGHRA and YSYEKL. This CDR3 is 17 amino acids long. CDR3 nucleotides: TGCGCCAGCAGTCAAGATCGGAGAACCGCGGGGACAGGGACCCAGTACTTC. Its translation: CASSQDRRTAGTGTQYF.

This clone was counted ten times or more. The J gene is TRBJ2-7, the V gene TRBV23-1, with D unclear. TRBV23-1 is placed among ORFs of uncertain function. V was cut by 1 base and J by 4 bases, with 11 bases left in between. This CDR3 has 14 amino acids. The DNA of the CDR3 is TGCGCCAGCAGTCAATTTAGGAGTCCGTACGAGCAGTACTTC. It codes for CASSQFRSPYEQYF.